The entry that follows covers one T cell receptor beta chain sequence. Antigen unknown. Primers for the PCR totalled 60 Vbeta and 13 Jbeta. Here immunoSEQ multiplex PCR was the method, and the copy in TCRdb shows in-frame clones only, minus some. The table includes about 200,000 clones, 70% to 90% detected once. This sample stems from a study of cytomegalovirus exposure and HLA in healthy donors. On the study more broadly: Tens of millions of unique TCR sequences came from HLA-typed donors in an early release.

Nominally healthy donors were sampled, though unrecorded immune exposures were likely. Findings and caveats of the study: DRB1 had the most TCR associations and HLA-C the fewest, a later analysis found, with rates varying by HLA locus.

After removal of 4 bases from V and 7 bases from J, the junction contained 12 bases not matched to a gene. This CDR3 spans 16 amino acids. The germline V gene encodes CDR1 SGHRS and CDR2 YFSETQ. This chain uses TRBV5-1 with TRBJ1-2; 11 positions agree with TRBD1. Sequenced sample: PBMCs. The clonotype comes from a woman aged 30 to 39 in good health and CMV-seronegative. The CDR3 DNA sequence: TGCGCCAGCAGCCCCCGCTTCGGACAGGGGGCGGGTGGCTACACCTTC. Protein product: CASSPRFGQGAGGYTF.